Listed below are T cell receptor beta chains from one sample, sequenced in a study of PD-1 blockade in classical Hodgkin lymphoma. The protocol was immunoSEQ multiplex PCR, while the TCRdb copy is restricted to in-frame clones and leaves out a portion. This table holds about 86,000 clones, roughly 89% found once. The input for sequencing was peripheral blood mononuclear cells (PBMCs), taken at baseline. Receptors were obtained from a human donor with classical Hodgkin lymphoma. The CDR3 runs from the conserved cysteine through the conserved F or W. Fields, in order: CDR3 protein, J gene, V gene.

CDR3: CASSLVGQGPLLWTQYF
J: TRBJ2-5
V: TRBV28

CDR3: CASSFMTDYTEAFF
J: TRBJ1-1
V: TRBV5-4

CDR3: CASSESRDRFSYEQYF
J: TRBJ2-7
V: TRBV10-2

CDR3: CASSLVSSGELFF
J: TRBJ2-2
V: TRBV5-1

CDR3: CASSSLNRARSGNTIYF
J: TRBJ1-3
V: TRBV19

CDR3: CASSASGGRTEAFF
J: TRBJ1-1
V: TRBV5-4

CDR3: CASSSDRVDGYTF
J: TRBJ1-2
V: TRBV5-4

CDR3: CASRGPHLLDEQFF
J: TRBJ2-1
V: TRBV25-1

CDR3: CAGREQGNYEQYF
J: TRBJ2-7
V: TRBV30

CDR3: CASSLGRGQRSGNTIYF
J: TRBJ1-3
V: TRBV11-2

CDR3: CAISDRDVRSEAFF
J: TRBJ1-1
V: TRBV10-3

CDR3: CASSASTRSNEQFF
J: TRBJ2-1
V: TRBV2

CDR3: CASSLFAWEQYF
J: TRBJ2-7
V: TRBV5-6

CDR3: CASIRVWRVSYEQYF
J: TRBJ2-7
V: TRBV21-1

CDR3: CASSEFEGSNYGYTF
J: TRBJ1-2
V: TRBV10-2

CDR3: CASSSAGGQRTNEKLFF
J: TRBJ1-4
V: TRBV5-1

CDR3: CASSPNYEQYF
J: TRBJ2-7
V: TRBV7-2

CDR3: CASSWDYNEQFF
J: TRBJ2-1
V: TRBV6-6

CDR3: CASSEKGGETQYF
J: TRBJ2-5
V: TRBV6-1

CDR3: CASSLSHSSYEQYF
J: TRBJ2-7
V: TRBV7-2

CDR3: CASSLTQETQYF
J: TRBJ2-5
V: TRBV5-6

CDR3: CASSGQGESSYEQYF
J: TRBJ2-7
V: TRBV6-5

CDR3: CASSEDRGPYNEQFF
J: TRBJ2-1
V: TRBV6-1

CDR3: CAWAWTNTEAFF
J: TRBJ1-1
V: TRBV30

CDR3: CASSQDVLSGINPFHEQFF
J: TRBJ2-1
V: TRBV4-2

CDR3: CAWSVGGNQPQHF
J: TRBJ1-5
V: TRBV30

CDR3: CASSQVLMRRDSTNYGYTF
J: TRBJ1-2
V: TRBV4-1

CDR3: CAWNVGNEQFF
J: TRBJ2-1
V: TRBV30